This T cell receptor beta chain appears in the sequencing data of a study of OX40 agonist ivuxolimab in advanced cancers. Study details: Each patient was given ivuxolimab into a vein every 2 weeks, at 0.01 to 10 mg/kg.

A remark on this clone: Antigen unknown.

Whole-study findings and limits: Within 6 weeks, CD4+ and CD8+ blood T cells expanded clonally at 0.1 to 3.0 mg/kg.

TCRdb's copy holds only in-frame clones and misses some; the assay was immunoSEQ multiplex PCR. The sample lists 55,000 to 70,000 clones, 85% seen once, with about 3.7% in the top ten. After removal of 4 bases from V and 4 bases from J, the junction contained 7 bases not matched to a gene. The CDR3 is 15 amino acids. Germline CDR1 and CDR2: SEHNR and FQNEAQ (reference sequence). This receptor was taken from an adult with an advanced solid tumor such as melanoma, head and neck, liver or kidney cancer. The sample was CD4+ or CD8+ T cells sorted from blood, taken in a trial of the OX40 agonist ivuxolimab. V usage is TRBV7-9 and J usage is TRBJ2-1; 7 bases are shared with TRBD2. CDR3 bases: TGTGCCAGCAGCTCTCCGGGACTACCGTACAATGAGCAGTTCTTC. Protein product: CASSSPGLPYNEQFF. Based on the CDR3 plus reference TRBV7-9 and TRBJ2-1, the full variable domain is DTGVSQNPRHKITKRGQNVTFRCDPISEHNRLYWYRQTLGQGPEFLTYFQNEAQLEKSRLLSDRFSAERPKGSFSTLEIQRTEQGDSAMYLCASSSPGLPYNEQFFGPGTRLTVL.